A selection of T cell receptor beta chains follows, all from one sample in a study of cytomegalovirus exposure and HLA in healthy donors. Libraries were prepared by immunoSEQ multiplex PCR; TCRdb keeps only in-frame clonotypes and omits some of them. The table lists fewer than 120,000 clones, approximately 86% of them singletons. The specimen was PBMCs. Receptors were obtained from a man in his forties in good health and CMV-seronegative. Each CDR3 is given with its conserved first and last residue. The D gene is left open where the match is weak. Clone size is shown for a subset of rows, as once, few, many or a class of expanded clone.

d_call clone_size j_call v_call cdr3_aa cdr3_nt
TRBD2 . TRBJ2-3 TRBV5-1 CASYSGGARDTQYF TGCGCCAGCTATAGCGGGGGGGCACGGGATACGCAGTATTTT
. . TRBJ2-5 TRBV11-2 CASSLVDSVRIGQYF TGTGCCAGCAGCTTAGTAGACAGCGTCCGAATCGGCCAGTACTTC
TRBD2 . TRBJ2-5 TRBV25-1 CASSDWRGFQETQYF TGTGCCAGCAGTGATTGGCGGGGGTTTCAAGAGACCCAGTACTTC
TRBD1 . TRBJ1-5 TRBV5-6 CASSWGGQGRQPQHF TGTGCCAGCAGCTGGGGTGGACAGGGGAGGCAGCCCCAGCATTTT
. . TRBJ1-4 TRBV18 CASSPLYNEKLFF TGTGCCAGCTCACCTCTGTATAATGAAAAACTGTTTTTT
. . TRBJ1-1 TRBV6-1 CASSEMRGNTEAFF TGTGCCAGCAGTGAAATGAGAGGGAACACTGAAGCTTTCTTT
. . TRBJ2-7 TRBV7-2 CASSREVGDFLNEQYF TGTGCCAGCAGCCGGGAAGTGGGGGACTTTCTAAACGAGCAGTACTTC
TRBD1 . TRBJ1-2 TRBV5-1 CASSLAVGQGAGGYTF TGCGCCAGCAGCTTGGCCGTCGGACAGGGGGCGGGTGGCTACACCTTC
TRBD1 few TRBJ1-2 TRBV28 CASRQGRSGYTF TGTGCCAGCCGACAGGGTCGGAGTGGCTACACCTTC
. . TRBJ2-2 TRBV28 CASGRHNTGELFF TGTGCCAGCGGGCGACACAACACCGGGGAGCTGTTTTTT
TRBD1 . TRBJ2-3 TRBV5-1 CASSGDRSTDTQYF TGCGCCAGCAGTGGGGACAGGAGCACAGATACGCAGTATTTT
. . TRBJ1-5 TRBV28 CASSPYRTARGNQPQHF TGTGCCAGCAGTCCTTACCGGACGGCCCGGGGGAATCAGCCCCAGCATTTT
. . TRBJ2-7 TRBV9 CASSVGQVGFEQYF TGTGCCAGCAGCGTAGGTCAGGTAGGCTTCGAGCAGTACTTC
. once TRBJ1-4 TRBV30 CAWRTGLTNEKLFF TGTGCCTGGAGGACCGGGTTAACTAATGAAAAACTGTTTTTT
. . TRBJ1-2 TRBV6-4 CASSVKSGYGYTF TGTGCCAGCAGTGTCAAATCAGGCTATGGCTACACCTTC
. . TRBJ1-6 TRBV11-2 CASSPTPNSPLHF TGTGCCAGCAGCCCAACACCCAATTCACCCCTCCACTTT
. . TRBJ2-6 TRBV5-1 CASSLTGFTGANVLTF TGCGCCAGCAGCTTGACGGGATTTACTGGGGCCAACGTCCTGACTTTC
TRBD2 . TRBJ2-1 TRBV19 CASSISSGGAVSSYNEQFF TGTGCCAGTAGCATCTCTAGCGGGGGGGCCGTGAGCTCCTACAATGAGCAGTTCTTC
TRBD1 . TRBJ1-2 TRBV5-1 CASSSGQGANGYTF TGCGCCAGCAGCTCCGGACAGGGGGCGAATGGCTACACCTTC
. . TRBJ2-6 TRBV2 CASRADRFSGANVLTF TGTGCCAGCAGAGCGGACAGATTCTCTGGGGCCAACGTCCTGACTTTC
. . TRBJ2-7 TRBV7-2 CASSLGPGYYEQYF TGTGCCAGCAGCTTAGGTCCAGGTTACTACGAGCAGTACTTC
. . TRBJ1-1 TRBV28 CASQELTTGRAFF TGTGCCAGCCAAGAATTAACGACAGGCAGAGCTTTCTTT